A selection of T cell receptor beta chains follows, all from one sample in a study of blood T cells in healthy people across ages. One entry per CDR3 protein results from TCRdb running MiXCR on the 5' RACE reads. Found here are approximately 690,000 distinct CDR3 sequences, around 41% of them singletons; the top ten hold around 32%. Sequenced input: blood. These receptors all stem from an elderly man in good health. Both conserved end residues are part of each CDR3. A D gene is named only where the DNA matches it firmly. Clone size appears in some rows only: once, few, many, or a class for an expanded clone.

v_call: TRBV11-2
clone_size: few
d_call: TRBD2
j_call: TRBJ2-1
cdr3_nt: TGTGCCAGCACCCCAGGTTGGGCTAGCGGGAGCAATGAGCAGTTCTTC
cdr3_aa: CASTPGWASGSNEQFF

v_call: TRBV20-1
clone_size: few
d_call: TRBD2
j_call: TRBJ2-5
cdr3_nt: TGCAGTGCTGAACCGGGACTAGCTTTAAAAGAGACCCAGTACTTC
cdr3_aa: CSAEPGLALKETQYF

v_call: TRBV24-1
clone_size: -
d_call: -
j_call: TRBJ2-3
cdr3_nt: TGTGCCACCAGTGACCCAGGTGGGATAAGCACAGATACGCAGTATTTT
cdr3_aa: CATSDPGGISTDTQYF

v_call: TRBV7-6
clone_size: -
d_call: TRBD2
j_call: TRBJ2-5
cdr3_nt: TGTGCCAGCAGCCGGACTAGCGTACGTGAGACCCAGTACTTC
cdr3_aa: CASSRTSVRETQYF

v_call: TRBV11-2
clone_size: -
d_call: -
j_call: TRBJ2-3
cdr3_nt: TGTGCCAGCAGCATCCGACAGTTAGATACGCAGTATTTT
cdr3_aa: CASSIRQLDTQYF

v_call: TRBV20-1
clone_size: -
d_call: TRBD2
j_call: TRBJ2-4
cdr3_nt: TGCAGTGCCGGCGGGGGGGCCCCCAAAAACATTCAGTACTTC
cdr3_aa: CSAGGGAPKNIQYF

v_call: TRBV7-2
clone_size: few
d_call: -
j_call: TRBJ2-5
cdr3_nt: TGTGCCAGCAGCTCGGACGGTTACCAAGAGACCCAGTACTTC
cdr3_aa: CASSSDGYQETQYF

v_call: TRBV12-3/TRBV12-4
clone_size: -
d_call: -
j_call: TRBJ2-3
cdr3_nt: TGTGCCAGCAGTTTAGACGTTCACACAGATACGCAGTATTTT
cdr3_aa: CASSLDVHTDTQYF

v_call: TRBV30
clone_size: -
d_call: -
j_call: TRBJ1-4
cdr3_nt: TGTGCCTGGAGTGCCCGTGGGGAGGGAAATGAAAAACTGTTTTTT
cdr3_aa: CAWSARGEGNEKLFF

v_call: TRBV10-1
clone_size: many
d_call: TRBD2
j_call: TRBJ2-7
cdr3_nt: TGCGCCAGCAGAGGACTAGTCGGGGAGCAGTACTTC
cdr3_aa: CASRGLVGEQYF

v_call: TRBV29-1
clone_size: many
d_call: -
j_call: TRBJ2-3
cdr3_nt: TGCAGCGTTGAAAAGGGAAGCACAGATACGCAGTATTTT
cdr3_aa: CSVEKGSTDTQYF

v_call: TRBV5-1
clone_size: -
d_call: TRBD1
j_call: TRBJ2-1
cdr3_nt: TGCGCCAGCACCCTCGCGGGACAGGGCGATGAGCAGTTCTTC
cdr3_aa: CASTLAGQGDEQFF

v_call: TRBV20-1
clone_size: few
d_call: -
j_call: TRBJ1-5
cdr3_nt: TGCAGTGCGCTCAAGAGCCAGGGAGGCAGCATTGGCAATCAGCCCCAGCATTTT
cdr3_aa: CSALKSQGGSIGNQPQHF

v_call: TRBV20-1
clone_size: few
d_call: TRBD1
j_call: TRBJ2-1
cdr3_nt: TGCAGTGCAGGGACAGGGAGCGCGAGCTCCTACAATGAGCAGTTCTTC
cdr3_aa: CSAGTGSASSYNEQFF